The source of this TCR beta chain is a study of vaccination effects on CD4 cells after COVID-19 (dated by TCRdb to between 2020 and 2023). Study-wide context: Post-vaccine samples across the study were collected a median of 72 days after the second dose, with a range of 14 to 241. The study compared SARS-CoV-2 spike-specific CD4+ TCR repertoires before and after mRNA vaccination in COVID-19 convalescent patients and infection-naive vaccine recipients. A total of some eleven COVID-19 convalescent patients and a handful of SARS-CoV-2-naive healthy vaccine recipients were included in the full study. Cultures from other donors in the study were sequenced using the Oncomine TCR Beta short-read assay on an Illumina iSeq 100.

Taken from cysteine to phenylalanine, the CDR3 has 16 residues. The sequence is cut down to CDR3 DNA, 48 bases in frame from base 1. The germline V gene specifies SGHVS as CDR1 and FNYEAQ as CDR2. The V end loses 5 bases and the J end loses 4 bases, and a stretch of 18 bases separates them. In the ViraFEST assay, PBMC were stimulated with viral peptide pools, and antigen-specific CD4+ T cell clonotypes were then identified by expansion using TCR sequencing. After more than nine days of culture, CD4+ T cells were isolated with the EasySep CD4+ T cell isolation kit. Each participant received two doses of an mRNA SARS-CoV-2 vaccine, either BNT162b2 or mRNA-1273. Healthy vaccine recipients had no prior SARS-CoV-2 infection, confirmed by negative nucleocapsid antibodies before and after vaccination. Each well held 2 million to 2.5 million PBMC cultured in IMDM containing approximately 5.3% human AB serum, 9 to 10 IU/ml IL-2 and gentamicin, along with approximately 10 ug/ml peptides. Half of the culture medium was replaced with fresh IL-2-containing medium on days 3 and 7. Unless noted otherwise, every peptide stimulation condition was cultured in triplicate wells. PBMC were separated from whole blood using Ficoll-Paque Plus gradient centrifugation and were then either cryopreserved at -140C or used fresh. The overlapping peptide pools covered the spike proteins of SARS-CoV-2 as well as those of the common cold coronaviruses HCoV-NL63, HCoV-OC43 and HCoV-229E. Genomic DNA was extracted from cultured CD4+ T cells with the QIAamp micro DNA kit.

Remarks on this clone: It has no known antigen specificity. No base qualities exist here, and no much larger clone lies one base off it.

What the study reported, not specific to this receptor: Among healthy vaccine recipients, nearly all vaccine-induced clones were SARS-CoV-2 mono-reactive, and only 1 of 255 was cross-reactive with common cold coronaviruses. Only a small number of convalescent patients were included, and no early post-infection timepoints were available, which limited the study. At late post-vaccination timepoints, both infection-induced and vaccine-induced clones showed marked clonal contraction, consistent with waning T cell responses.

Libraries were built with the immunoSEQ multiplex PCR assay. DNA from the cultured, isolated CD4+ T cells was subjected to TCR beta CDR3 sequencing. The source study handled its data this way. Non-productive TCR sequences were removed and reads were trimmed to the CDR3 region, keeping CDR3s of at least 7 amino acids. Antigen-specific clonotypes were identified using the MANAFEST web app by comparison of expansion in peptide wells against reference cultures. To be called positive, a clone needed expansion at FDR<0.05 compared with the reference and with all other wells, an odds ratio greater than 5, and a frequency greater than 0.1% in two replicate wells. A clonotype was called cross-reactive if it was significantly expanded both in SARS-CoV-2 spike wells and in at least one common cold coronavirus spike condition. CDR3 similarity was assessed by Levenshtein distance using the stringdist R package, and unrooted trees were constructed with ape in R 3.6.1. In its TCRdb copy, this immuneACCESS table keeps in-frame sequences only and misses some clones. Where compared with another copy, unresolved V genes explain less than half of these, and the others have no known cause. V, J and clone size were drawn from that table, and D and trimming were deduced from the DNA. The sample table shows 65,000 to 75,000 clones, and around two thirds are seen once. Less than 2% of the sample goes to the ten largest clones.

Material: CD4+ T cells from PBMCs cultured with HCoV-229E spike peptides, obtained after COVID-19 vaccination. Sample cell subset or site, as interpreted from the label and publication: HCoV-229E spike overlapping peptide pool stimulation. This TCR came from a human donor who received a COVID-19 vaccine. The chain is encoded by TRBV7-6 joined to TRBJ2-1, with the D call perhaps TRBD1 or TRBD2, each one matching 7 bases. The bases are TGTGCCAGCAGCCCCCGGGGAGGGGACAGTTACAATGAGCAGTTCTTC. This is translated as CASSPRGGDSYNEQFF.